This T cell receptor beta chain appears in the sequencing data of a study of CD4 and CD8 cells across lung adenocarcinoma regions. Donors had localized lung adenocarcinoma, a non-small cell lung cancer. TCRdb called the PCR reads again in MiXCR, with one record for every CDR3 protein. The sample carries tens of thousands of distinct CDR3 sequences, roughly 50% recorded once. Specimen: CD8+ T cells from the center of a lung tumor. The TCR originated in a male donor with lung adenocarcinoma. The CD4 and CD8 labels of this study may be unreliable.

CDR3 loop: CASWGARGHKDTQYF. Written as DNA, the CDR3 is TGTGCCAGTTGGGGGGCTAGGGGACACAAAGACACGCAGTATTTT. The chain combines TRBV6-1 with TRBJ2-3, with D perhaps TRBD1 or TRBD2 (6 bases each). V shed 9 bases and J shed 9 bases, with 25 bases lying between them. The CDR3 length is 15 residues. Per germline, CDR1 MNHNS and CDR2 SASEGT.